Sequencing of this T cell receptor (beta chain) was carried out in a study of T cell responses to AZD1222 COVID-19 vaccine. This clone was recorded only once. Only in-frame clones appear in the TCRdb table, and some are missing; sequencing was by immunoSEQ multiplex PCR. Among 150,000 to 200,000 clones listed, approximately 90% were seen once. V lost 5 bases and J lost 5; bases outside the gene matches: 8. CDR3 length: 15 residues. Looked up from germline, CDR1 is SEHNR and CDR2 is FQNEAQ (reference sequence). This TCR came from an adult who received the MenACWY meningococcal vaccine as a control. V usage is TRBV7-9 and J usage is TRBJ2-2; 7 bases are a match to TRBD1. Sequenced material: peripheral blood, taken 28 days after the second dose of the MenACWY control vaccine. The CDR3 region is CASSTRDSVTGELFF. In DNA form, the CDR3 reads TGTGCCAGCAGCACCCGGGACAGTGTAACCGGGGAGCTGTTTTTT.